A selection of T cell receptor beta chains follows, all from one sample in a study of read filtering for tumor transcriptome and immune sequencing. TCRdb re-derived calls from the reads in MiXCR, one entry per CDR3 protein. Among 90,000 to 95,000 distinct CDR3 sequences listed, around a fifth were seen once. Sequencing was performed on a population of CD138-negative cells sorted from bone marrow. The receptors here all came from a donor aged 40 or over with multiple myeloma. Both conserved end residues are part of each CDR3.

V,J,CDR3
TRBV7-8,TRBJ2-7,CASSRTPSSYEQYF
TRBV19,TRBJ2-1,CASSIQGKRDEQFF
TRBV4-1,TRBJ1-1,CASSHPGELNTEAFF
TRBV28,TRBJ1-1,CASSLGHHLTKAFF
TRBV7-9,TRBJ1-1,CASSSTGGMNTEAFF
TRBV7-2,TRBJ2-5,CASTYGGSGGAGETQYF
TRBV6-2/TRBV6-3,TRBJ1-2,CASSITGDYGYTF
TRBV12-3/TRBV12-4,TRBJ2-5,CASSYRTPGMETQYF
TRBV5-5,TRBJ2-1,CASSLEVGGYNEQFF
TRBV3-1,TRBJ2-1,CASSQAATEQFF
TRBV7-9,TRBJ2-1,CASSLAIGQGIVNEQFF
TRBV6-1,TRBJ1-1,CASTRGFAFF
TRBV14,TRBJ2-7,CASSQARSYVQYF
TRBV10-3,TRBJ1-5,CATGWGPNQPQHF
TRBV19,TRBJ2-1,CASSIYNEQFF
TRBV28,TRBJ2-3,CASSLGLAGATTQYF
TRBV3-1,TRBJ1-5,CASSQEGGEEQPQHF
TRBV20-1,TRBJ2-7,CSARRLTYEQYF
TRBV7-2,TRBJ1-1,CASSLEQGAEAFF
TRBV18,TRBJ2-5,CASSPGTGGKETQYF
TRBV5-4,TRBJ2-3,CASSGFDTDTQYF
TRBV5-1,TRBJ1-1,CASSPGRSGGLNTEAFF
TRBV28,TRBJ2-5,CASSLMGAGETQYF
TRBV28,TRBJ2-7,CASSRGHDYEQYF
TRBV3-1,TRBJ1-5,CASSPTYSNQPQHF
TRBV20-1,TRBJ1-6,CSARRGRGSYNSPLHF
TRBV12-3/TRBV12-4,TRBJ1-1,CASGTGAGLTEAFF
TRBV5-1,TRBJ1-3,CASSVGGASGNTIYF
TRBV9,TRBJ2-1,CASSQSGYNEQFF
TRBV6-5,TRBJ1-1,CASSSRGGRSTEAFF
TRBV20-1,TRBJ1-2,CSAFDREGSGTF
TRBV18,TRBJ1-2,CASSPQDPILEGYTF
TRBV9,TRBJ2-2,CASSQRGSVGELFF
TRBV5-1,TRBJ1-4,CASSSGTGHEKLFF
TRBV28,TRBJ2-5,CASRTGTEVETQYF
TRBV14,TRBJ2-3,CASSQVYGLTDTQYF
TRBV7-4,TRBJ1-4,CASSKNSNTHEKLFF
TRBV18,TRBJ2-4,CASSLLAKNIQYF
TRBV5-4,TRBJ2-5,CASSLRDQETQYF